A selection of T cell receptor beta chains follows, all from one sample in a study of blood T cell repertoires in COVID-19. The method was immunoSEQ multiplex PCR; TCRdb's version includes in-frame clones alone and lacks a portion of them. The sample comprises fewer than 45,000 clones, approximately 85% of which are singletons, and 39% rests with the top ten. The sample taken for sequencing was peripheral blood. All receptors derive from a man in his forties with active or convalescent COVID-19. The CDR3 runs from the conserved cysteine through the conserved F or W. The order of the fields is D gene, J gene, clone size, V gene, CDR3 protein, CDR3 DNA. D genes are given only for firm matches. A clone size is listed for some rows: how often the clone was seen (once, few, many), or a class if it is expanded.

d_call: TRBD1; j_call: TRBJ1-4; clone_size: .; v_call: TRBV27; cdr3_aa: CASSFSRTGGEKLFF; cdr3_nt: TGTGCCAGCAGTTTTTCGCGGACAGGAGGTGAAAAACTGTTTTTT
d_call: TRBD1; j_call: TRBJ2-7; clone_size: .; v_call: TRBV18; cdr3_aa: CASSAAPPGTGFYEQYF; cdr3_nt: TGTGCCAGCTCAGCCGCACCCCCCGGGACAGGCTTCTACGAGCAGTACTTC
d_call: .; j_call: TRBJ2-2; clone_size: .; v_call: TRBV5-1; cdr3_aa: CASSLRVGEIGELFF; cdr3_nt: TGCGCCAGCAGCTTGCGGGTCGGGGAGATCGGGGAGCTGTTTTTT
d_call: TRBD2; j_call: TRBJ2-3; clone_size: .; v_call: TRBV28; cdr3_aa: CAIGTSGTDTQYF; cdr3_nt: TGTGCCATCGGGACTAGCGGGACTGATACGCAGTATTTT
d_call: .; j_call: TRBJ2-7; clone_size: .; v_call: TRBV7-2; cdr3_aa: CASSLVSGNGYYEQYF; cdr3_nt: TGTGCCAGCAGCTTAGTTTCGGGAAACGGATACTACGAGCAGTACTTC
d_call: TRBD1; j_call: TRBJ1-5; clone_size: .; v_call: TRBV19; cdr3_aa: CASSRWTGAEGEPQHF; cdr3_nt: TGTGCCAGTAGTAGGTGGACAGGGGCTGAAGGTGAGCCCCAGCATTTT
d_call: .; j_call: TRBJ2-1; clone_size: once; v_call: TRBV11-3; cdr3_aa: CASSFRTTYNEQFF; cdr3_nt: TGTGCCAGCAGCTTTCGGACTACCTACAATGAGCAGTTCTTC
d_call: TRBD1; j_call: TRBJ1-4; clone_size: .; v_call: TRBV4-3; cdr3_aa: CASSNGAGGPPNEKLFF; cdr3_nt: TGCGCCAGCAGTAATGGGGCAGGGGGCCCTCCTAATGAAAAACTGTTTTTT
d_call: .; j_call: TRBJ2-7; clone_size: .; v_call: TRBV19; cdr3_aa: CASSIARGEYEQYF; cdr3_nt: TGTGCCAGTAGTATTGCCAGGGGTGAATACGAGCAGTACTTC
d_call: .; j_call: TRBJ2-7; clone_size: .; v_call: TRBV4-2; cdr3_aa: CASSQEIGGSGPYEQYF; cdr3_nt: TGTGCCAGCAGCCAAGAGATAGGTGGTAGCGGCCCCTACGAGCAGTACTTC
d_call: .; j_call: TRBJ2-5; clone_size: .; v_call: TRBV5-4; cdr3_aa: CASSLFGSQETQYF; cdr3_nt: TGTGCCAGCAGCTTGTTCGGGTCCCAAGAGACCCAGTACTTC
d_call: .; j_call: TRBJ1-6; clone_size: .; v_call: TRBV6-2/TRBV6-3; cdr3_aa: CASSSSGLLNNSPLHF; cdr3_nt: TGTGCCAGCAGCTCTTCAGGACTTCTCAATAATTCACCCCTCCACTTT
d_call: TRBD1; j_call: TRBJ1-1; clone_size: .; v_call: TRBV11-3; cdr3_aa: CASSLVGTGAAFF; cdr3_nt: TGTGCCAGCAGCTTAGTGGGGACAGGCGCTGCTTTCTTT
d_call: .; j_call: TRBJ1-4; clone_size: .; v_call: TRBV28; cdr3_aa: CASSPMGGGEKLFF; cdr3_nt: TGTGCCAGCAGTCCTATGGGAGGCGGCGAAAAACTGTTTTTT
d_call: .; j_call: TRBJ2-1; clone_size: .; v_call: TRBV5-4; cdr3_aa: CASSFGGGQSYNEQFF; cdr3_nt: TGTGCCAGCAGCTTTGGAGGAGGGCAGTCCTACAATGAGCAGTTCTTC
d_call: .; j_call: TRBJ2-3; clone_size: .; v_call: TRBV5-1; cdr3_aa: CASRSSADTQYF; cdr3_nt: TGCGCCAGCAGGTCGAGCGCAGATACGCAGTATTTT
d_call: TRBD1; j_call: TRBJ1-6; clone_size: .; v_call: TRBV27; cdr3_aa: CASSMTGYNSPLHF; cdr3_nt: TGTGCCAGCAGCATGACAGGGTATAATTCACCCCTCCACTTT
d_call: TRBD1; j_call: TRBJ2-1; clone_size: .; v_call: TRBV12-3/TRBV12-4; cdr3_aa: CASSRTGTEQFF; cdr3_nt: TGTGCCAGCAGCCGGACAGGGACTGAGCAGTTCTTC
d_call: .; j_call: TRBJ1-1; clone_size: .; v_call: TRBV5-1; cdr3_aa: CASSFRPGENTEAFF; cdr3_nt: TGCGCCAGCAGCTTCCGTCCGGGGGAGAACACTGAAGCTTTCTTT
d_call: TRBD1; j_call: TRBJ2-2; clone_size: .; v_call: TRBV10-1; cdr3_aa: CASSTGGANTGELFF; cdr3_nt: TGCGCCAGCAGTACAGGGGGAGCGAACACCGGGGAGCTGTTTTTT
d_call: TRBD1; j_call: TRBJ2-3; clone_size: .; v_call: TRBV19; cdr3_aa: CASSSWTGDLTDTQYF; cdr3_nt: TGTGCCAGTAGTTCATGGACAGGAGATCTAACAGATACGCAGTATTTT
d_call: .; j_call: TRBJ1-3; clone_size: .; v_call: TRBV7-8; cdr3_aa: CASSLSSGNTIYF; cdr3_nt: TGTGCCAGCAGCCTCAGCTCTGGAAACACCATATATTTT
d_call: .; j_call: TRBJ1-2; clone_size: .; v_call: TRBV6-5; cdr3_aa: CASSSVNYGYTF; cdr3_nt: TGTGCCAGCAGCAGTGTTAACTATGGCTACACCTTC
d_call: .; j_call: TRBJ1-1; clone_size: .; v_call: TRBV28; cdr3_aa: CASRSWRGFNTEAFF; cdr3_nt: TGTGCCAGCAGGTCCTGGCGAGGGTTTAACACTGAAGCTTTCTTT
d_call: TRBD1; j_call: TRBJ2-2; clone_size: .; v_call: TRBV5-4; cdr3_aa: CASSLGDRVTGELFF; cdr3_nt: TGTGCCAGCAGCTTGGGGGACAGGGTCACCGGGGAGCTGTTTTTT
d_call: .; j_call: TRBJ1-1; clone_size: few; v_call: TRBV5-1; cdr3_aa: CASSPTLGDTEAFF; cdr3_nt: TGCGCCAGCAGCCCGACCCTGGGCGACACTGAAGCTTTCTTT
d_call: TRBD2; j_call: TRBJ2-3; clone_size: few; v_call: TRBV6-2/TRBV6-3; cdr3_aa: CASSLGGATDTQYF; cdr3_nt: TGTGCCAGCAGCCTCGGGGGGGCCACAGATACGCAGTATTTT
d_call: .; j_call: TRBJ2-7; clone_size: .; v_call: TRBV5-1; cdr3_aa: CASSSTGGAYEQYF; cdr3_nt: TGCGCCAGCAGCTCCACCGGGGGAGCTTACGAGCAGTACTTC
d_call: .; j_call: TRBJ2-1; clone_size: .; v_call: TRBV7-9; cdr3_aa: CASSSSGFFEQFF; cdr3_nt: TGTGCCAGCAGCTCCTCCGGTTTTTTTGAGCAGTTCTTC
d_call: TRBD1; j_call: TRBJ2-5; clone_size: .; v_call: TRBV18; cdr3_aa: CASSNTGAHQETQYF; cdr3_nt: TGTGCCAGCTCAAATACAGGGGCCCACCAAGAGACCCAGTACTTC
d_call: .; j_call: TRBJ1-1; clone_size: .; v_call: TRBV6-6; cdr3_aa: CASSYSEYNTEAFF; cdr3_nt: TGTGCCAGCAGTTACTCGGAGTATAACACTGAAGCTTTCTTT
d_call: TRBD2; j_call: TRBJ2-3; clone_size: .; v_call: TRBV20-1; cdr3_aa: CSASSTSGDTDTQYF; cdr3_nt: TGCAGTGCTAGTTCGACTAGCGGCGACACAGATACGCAGTATTTT
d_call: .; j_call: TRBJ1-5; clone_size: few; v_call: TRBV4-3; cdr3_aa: CASSQDRISNQPQHF; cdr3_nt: TGCGCCAGCAGCCAAGACAGAATTAGCAATCAGCCCCAGCATTTT
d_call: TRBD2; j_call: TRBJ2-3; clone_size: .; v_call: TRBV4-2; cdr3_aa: CASSQVGGLAQSTDTQYF; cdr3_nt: TGTGCCAGCAGCCAAGTTGGGGGACTAGCTCAGAGCACAGATACGCAGTATTTT
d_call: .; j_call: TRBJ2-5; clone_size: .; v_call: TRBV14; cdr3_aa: CASSQFGETQYF; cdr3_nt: TGTGCCAGCAGCCAATTCGGGGAGACCCAGTACTTC
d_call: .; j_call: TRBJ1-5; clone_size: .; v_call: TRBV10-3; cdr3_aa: CAISEGSGGILNQPQHF; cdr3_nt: TGTGCCATCAGTGAAGGTAGTGGGGGGATCCTCAATCAGCCCCAGCATTTT
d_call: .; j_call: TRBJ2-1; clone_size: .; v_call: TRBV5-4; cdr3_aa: CASSSRLVEGNEQFF; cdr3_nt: TGTGCCAGCAGCTCCCGACTAGTCGAAGGTAATGAGCAGTTCTTC
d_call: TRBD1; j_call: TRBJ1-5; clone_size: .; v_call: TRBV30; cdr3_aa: CAWSGTGGNQPQHF; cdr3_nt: TGTGCCTGGAGTGGGACAGGTGGCAATCAGCCCCAGCATTTT
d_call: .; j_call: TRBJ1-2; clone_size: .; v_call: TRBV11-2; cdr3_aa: CASSPGLRYGYTF; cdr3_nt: TGTGCCAGCAGCCCGGGACTCCGCTATGGCTACACCTTC
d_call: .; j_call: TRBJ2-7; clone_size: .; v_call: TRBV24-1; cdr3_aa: CATSDASGLSYEQYF; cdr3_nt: TGTGCCACCAGTGATGCTTCGGGACTGAGCTACGAGCAGTACTTC
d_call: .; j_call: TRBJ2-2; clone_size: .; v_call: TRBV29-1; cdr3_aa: CSAHPGVNTGELFF; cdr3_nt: TGCAGCGCACACCCAGGCGTCAACACCGGGGAGCTGTTTTTT
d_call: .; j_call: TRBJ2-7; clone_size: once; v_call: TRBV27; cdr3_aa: CASSYGSGEQYF; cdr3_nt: TGTGCCAGCAGTTATGGCAGCGGGGAGCAGTACTTC
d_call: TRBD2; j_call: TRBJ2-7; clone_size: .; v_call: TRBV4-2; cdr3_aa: CASSPSPSGRYEQYF; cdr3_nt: TGTGCCAGCAGCCCGTCGCCTAGCGGACGGTACGAGCAGTACTTC
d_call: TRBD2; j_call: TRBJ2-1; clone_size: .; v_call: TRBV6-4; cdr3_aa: CATSGGAINEQFF; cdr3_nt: TGTGCCACCAGCGGGGGGGCTATCAATGAGCAGTTCTTC
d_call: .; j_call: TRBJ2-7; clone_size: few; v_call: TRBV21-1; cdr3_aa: CASSIPGSSYEQYF; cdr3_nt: TGTGCCAGCAGCATTCCGGGATCCTCCTACGAGCAGTACTTC
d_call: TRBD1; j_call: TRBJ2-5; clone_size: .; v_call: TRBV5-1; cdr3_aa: CASSPGQGTETQYF; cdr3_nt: TGCGCCAGCAGCCCGGGACAGGGGACGGAGACCCAGTACTTC
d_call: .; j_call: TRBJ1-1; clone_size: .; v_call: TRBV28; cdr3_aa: CASRTQGGAEAFF; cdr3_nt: TGTGCCAGCAGGACCCAGGGTGGAGCTGAAGCTTTCTTT
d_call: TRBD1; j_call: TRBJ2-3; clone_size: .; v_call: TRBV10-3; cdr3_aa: CAISEGRLETGVRDTQYF; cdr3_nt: TGTGCCATCAGTGAAGGTCGTTTGGAGACAGGGGTCAGAGATACGCAGTATTTT
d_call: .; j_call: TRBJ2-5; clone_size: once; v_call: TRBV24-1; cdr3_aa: CATSDSNRDSTKETQYF; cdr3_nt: TGTGCCACCAGTGATTCCAACCGGGACTCGACTAAAGAGACCCAGTACTTC
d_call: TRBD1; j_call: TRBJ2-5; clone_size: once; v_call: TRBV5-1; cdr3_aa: CASSPDRGETQYF; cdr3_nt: TGCGCCAGCAGCCCGGACAGGGGTGAGACCCAGTACTTC
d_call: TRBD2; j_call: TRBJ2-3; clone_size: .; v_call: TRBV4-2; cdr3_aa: CASSQDAASGGASTQYF; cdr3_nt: TGTGCCAGCAGCCAAGATGCGGCTAGCGGGGGGGCGAGTACGCAGTATTTT
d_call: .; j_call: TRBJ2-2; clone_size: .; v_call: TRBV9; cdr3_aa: CASSVSGSNTGELFF; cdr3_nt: TGTGCCAGCAGCGTATCCGGGTCGAACACCGGGGAGCTGTTTTTT
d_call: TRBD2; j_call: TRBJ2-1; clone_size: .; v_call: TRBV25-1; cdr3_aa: CASSGGTSVYNEQFF; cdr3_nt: TGTGCCAGCAGTGGTGGGACTAGCGTGTACAATGAGCAGTTCTTC
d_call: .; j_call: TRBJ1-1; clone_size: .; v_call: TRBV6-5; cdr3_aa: CASSPIVNMNTEAFF; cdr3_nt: TGTGCCAGCAGCCCGATAGTCAATATGAACACTGAAGCTTTCTTT